This paragraph covers one T cell receptor (beta chain) sequence. It was via CD45RO/CCR7/CD25/CD127/CD95/CD27 that CD4+ naive, central memory, regulatory and stem cell-like memory cells were sorted. This specimen comes from a study of beta chain features in type 1 diabetes. Per germline, CDR1 SGHRS and CDR2 YFSETQ. V trimming: 0 bases; J trimming: 1 base; junction bases outside the gene matches: 14. The CDR3 is made up of 21 amino acids. Isolated RNA was reverse transcribed in full, so expressed TCRB transcripts were sequenced. The table came from immunoSEQ multiplex PCR; TCRdb's copy has only in-frame clones and leaves some out. The sample includes 120,000 to 150,000 clones, 6.9% of them seen just once.

The source of this sequence is a woman in her 30s in good health. This sequence joins TRBV5-1 and TRBJ2-3; 13 bases line up with TRBD2. Material for sequencing was central memory CD4+ T cells from blood. CDR3 amino acids: CASSLVVWGTSGIRGTDTQYF. CDR3 DNA sequence: TGCGCCAGCAGCTTGGTCGTGTGGGGGACTAGCGGGATCAGGGGCACAGATACGCAGTATTTT.